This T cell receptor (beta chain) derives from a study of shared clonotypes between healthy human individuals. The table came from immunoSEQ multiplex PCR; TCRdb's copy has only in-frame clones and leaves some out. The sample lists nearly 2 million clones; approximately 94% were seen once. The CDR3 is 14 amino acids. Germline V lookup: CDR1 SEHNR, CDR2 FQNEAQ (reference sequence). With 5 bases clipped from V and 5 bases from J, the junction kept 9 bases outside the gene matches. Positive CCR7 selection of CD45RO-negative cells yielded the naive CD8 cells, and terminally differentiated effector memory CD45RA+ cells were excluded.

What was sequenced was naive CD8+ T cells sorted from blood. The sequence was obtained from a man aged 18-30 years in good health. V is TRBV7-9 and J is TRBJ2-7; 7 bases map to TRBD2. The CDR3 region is CASSPMAGEDEQYF. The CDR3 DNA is TGTGCCAGCAGCCCCATGGCGGGGGAAGACGAGCAGTACTTC.